This TCR beta chain was found in a study of cytomegalovirus exposure and HLA in healthy donors (dated by TCRdb to about 2017). Context from the whole study: An earlier analysis of approximately 640 of the donors reported 250 to 300 Gb of sequence data and roughly 110 million unique TCR beta sequences from 190 million or so T cells. About 280 gigabases of sequencing data and tens of millions of unique TCR sequences were included in an early release covering about 620 HLA-typed donors. The genetic ancestry cluster associated with self-reported Caucasian donors included 65% to 90% of the approximately 400 genotyped donors. The study aimed to test whether signatures of past pathogen exposure could be identified by cataloging public T cell receptors. Using immunosequencing, the study profiled T cell repertoires from about 650 subjects and related those repertoires to cytomegalovirus serostatus. A separate validation cohort of roughly 130 different subjects was used in addition to the 666-subject first cohort. The study combined high-throughput TCR immunosequencing, statistical association of individual TCRs with disease status, and machine learning to predict cytomegalovirus infection status. A later analysis re-analyzed previously published TCR beta repertoires from 550 to 700 donors and added high-resolution HLA genotyping to study TCR occurrence patterns. The later analysis used no new phenotypic data to find candidate immune exposures, relying instead on TCR beta sequences and their occurrence across donors. In an earlier analysis of around 540 of the donors, high-throughput TCR beta sequencing was used to judge whether each TCR beta V gene segment behaved as functional or pseudogenic. Donor age, sex, ethnicity and CMV serostatus were collected together with the repertoire data. A later genetic analysis took genome-wide SNP genotypes for about 55% of the 666 donors and used that subset as a discovery cohort. All discovery cohort repertoires had been generated on a single sequencing platform. Both class I and class II loci were covered by HLA typing, at four-digit resolution. Typing coverage differed by locus: A, B, C, DRB1 and DQB1 were typed in roughly 629-630 donors, DQA1 in roughly 510, DPA1 in nearly 610, and DPB1 in just under 490. Because of strong linkage in the cohort, roughly five DR-DQ haplotypes were treated as single units for association and clustering. Across some 400 genotyped donors of the cohort, an average of about 240,000 unique TCR beta nucleotide sequences per donor were sequenced, and approximately 17% of those sequences were non-productive.

What the work shows at the level of the full study, not this receptor alone: Some IMGT-functional V segments, including TRBV6-2 and TRBV6-3, could not be distinguished by the 87-base-pair reads and were therefore excluded. Across donors, most TCR sequences were observed very rarely, whereas some public TCRs were present in many individuals. Presence/absence analyses assumed roughly uniform sequencing depth across donors, an assumption that may not hold. Immune exposure information for the cohort was limited to CMV serostatus. The earlier analysis of almost 600 of the donors excluded roughly 17 rarely observed V segments, including chromosome 9 orphons, because counts were too low. In a later analysis, several top co-occurrence clusters were reported to appear linked to parvovirus B19, influenza, CMV and Epstein-Barr virus. In an earlier analysis of fewer than 700 of the donors, most TCR beta V segments appeared in productive rearrangements about 87% or about 30% of the time, broadly matching IMGT annotations. A later analysis found that HLA-associated TCR beta chains were more clonally expanded and had lower generation probabilities than equally common non-associated chains. According to a later genetic analysis, donors in an Asian-associated ancestry cluster had fewer N-insertions in productive TCRs than the roughly 700-donor mean. In a later analysis, most CMV-associated TCR beta chains were found to appear HLA-restricted, with HLA associations seemingly driven largely by CMV exposure. The classifier was reported to diagnose cytomegalovirus status with high specificity and sensitivity in both the original and validation cohorts. Correlated functional status among segregating V segments might reflect linkage disequilibrium, but an unknown experimental factor could not be ruled out. A few of the identified cytomegalovirus-associated TCR beta chains were confirmed in vitro to be specific for cytomegalovirus antigens. In a later analysis, around 17,000 TCR beta sequences were associated with specific HLA alleles at a false discovery rate of 0.05. Because some donors lacked HLA typing at each locus, the association tests relied only on the typed subset. In a later genetic analysis, a missense DCLRE1C variant was associated with V-gene and J-gene trimming of TCR beta chains, and the association was replicated in an independent cohort. Only TCR beta chains were sequenced in this cohort, and the absence of alpha or paired-chain data limited detectable features. A later analysis found that TCR association rates varied across HLA loci, with DRB1 alleles showing the most associated TCRs and HLA-C alleles the fewest. Assigning TCR associations to individual alleles was difficult when HLA alleles, especially DR and DQ, strongly co-occurred. It was suggested by the authors that the approach could potentially be generalized to other disease states and immunological phenotypes. A further reported finding was that TCR beta sequences accurately predicted the HLA-A and HLA-B alleles for most subjects in the first cohort. The study listed 170 or so TCR beta chains as associated with cytomegalovirus. The sequencing pipeline was judged likely to have produced a cluster of highly shared sequence variants as a technical artifact.

CDR1 and CDR2 are read off the germline V gene as SGHNT and YENEEA. Reading from cysteine to phenylalanine, the CDR3 counts 15 amino acids. The entry retains the CDR3 DNA only, 45 bases that are in frame from base 1. The V end loses 6 bases and the J end loses 0 bases, and a stretch of 14 bases separates them. Of note for this clone: Its antigen is unknown. It has no much larger one-base neighbor in the sample; base qualities were not kept.

Libraries were constructed by the immunoSEQ multiplex PCR assay. The multiplex PCR relied on a mix of 60 forward primers for TCR Vbeta segments and 13 reverse primers for TCR Jbeta segments. The CDR3 region of rearranged TCR beta genes was amplified from genomic DNA with a multiplex PCR assay. The Illumina HiSeq System was used to sequence the amplified TCR beta libraries as 87-base-pair reads. From the authors' description of their analysis: A later analysis counted tens of millions of unique TCR beta chains across the 666 repertoires, and around 12 million of these chains were shared by at least two donors. Raw reads were error-corrected and collapsed into unique sequences with a nearest-neighbor algorithm that merged closely related sequences to remove PCR and sequencing errors. CDR3 sequences were aligned to IMGT reference sequences to assign V, D and J gene segments. For a sequence to be retained, a match of at least six nucleotides was required to both a V gene segment and a J gene segment. A rearrangement counted as productive if the CDR3 had no stop codons and remained in frame with V and J, and every other rearrangement counted as non-productive. CDR3 was defined by IMGT convention, running from the second conserved V-encoded cysteine to the conserved J-encoded phenylalanine. The earlier analysis of a few hundred of the donors excluded sequences that lacked an unambiguous match to a single V gene segment. In an earlier analysis of roughly 600 of the donors, a V segment was called functional when productive rearrangements were above 56.7%, and segregating when the standard deviation between donors exceeded 5%. A statistical classification framework was built to diagnose cytomegalovirus status from the catalog of TCR beta chain sequences. In a later analysis, TCR nucleotide sequences were compared against IMGT/GENE-DB human TR gene sequences so that V and J genes could be assigned. The TCRdist pipeline was used in a later analysis to assign CDR3 sequences and most-parsimonious VDJ recombination scenarios. In a later analysis, each TCR beta chain was defined by its CDR3 amino acid sequence together with its V-gene family, and reads lacking a unique V-gene family were excluded. As a way to deal with suspected cross-contamination and a sequencing artifact, a later analysis dropped 592 nucleotide sequences that were highly shared and had low generation probability. In a later analysis, a clonal expansion index was calculated for each public chain from normalized within-repertoire ranks of inferred template counts. Generation probabilities in a later analysis came from a VDJ recombination model fitted to out-of-frame rearrangements, and those results were checked against IGoR. In a later analysis, TCR-TCR, TCR-HLA and TCR-CMV co-occurrence was scored with hypergeometric tests, and a repertoire-size bias correction was applied to TCR pairs. False discovery rates were estimated in a later analysis by permuting HLA or CMV assignments 20 times. In a later analysis, co-occurring TCRs were grouped with DBSCAN, and TCRdist sequence similarity was added when clustering was performed within HLA-allele-positive subsets. Repertoires with fewer than 30,000 or more than 120,000 public chains, plus five repertoires with anomalous nucleotide sharing, were excluded from co-occurrence clustering. TCRdb's version of the immuneACCESS table is confined to in-frame rearrangements and falls short of the full clone set. An unresolved V gene accounts for under half of the shortfall where checked; the remainder is of unknown origin. That table supplies the V and J calls and clone size; D and trimming were determined from the DNA. This sample is represented by some 140,000 clones; approximately 80% of them were singletons. Of the sample, about 3.4% falls within the top ten clones.

The cohort comprised 670 or so healthy bone marrow donors. All cohort members were sampled while nominally healthy, although unrecorded immune exposures were likely present. The donor was CMV seronegative and belonged to the group of more than 300 seronegative cohort members. Each donor provided a peripheral blood sample, and peripheral blood mononuclear cells were used for TCR beta sequencing. The Qiagen DNeasy Blood Extraction Kit was used to extract genomic DNA from the blood cell samples. The rearranged segments are TRBV11-3 and TRBJ2-5; confidence is insufficient to name the D gene. The receptor was derived from a middle-aged man in good health and CMV-seronegative. The sample was PBMCs. The CDR3: CASSTAVPYQETQYF. The bases read TGTGCCAGCAGTACCGCGGTGCCGTACCAAGAGACCCAGTACTTC.